These T cell receptor beta chains were read from a single sample in a study of blood T cell repertoires in COVID-19. Sequencing was performed with immunoSEQ multiplex PCR; in TCRdb, only in-frame clones are kept and a portion is missing. The sample has some 120,000 clones; over 80% are singletons. The sequencing sample was made of peripheral blood. The source of these receptors is a woman in her seventies with acute or convalescent COVID-19. Each CDR3 is given with its conserved first and last residue. The D gene is left open where the match is weak. Size tells how often a clone was seen (once, few, many) or the class of an expanded clone, and some rows leave it out.

clone size	V gene	D gene	J gene	CDR3 protein	CDR3 DNA
.	TRBV3-1/TRBV3-2	TRBD1	TRBJ1-2	CASSQGSQGDYGYTF	TGTGCCAGCAGCCAAGGTTCTCAGGGGGACTATGGCTACACCTTC
.	TRBV2	.	TRBJ2-3	CASRRAALADTQYF	TGTGCCAGCAGGCGGGCCGCCTTGGCAGATACGCAGTATTTT
.	TRBV19	TRBD1	TRBJ2-7	CASSLGQTYEQYF	TGTGCCAGTAGCCTGGGACAGACCTACGAGCAGTACTTC
.	TRBV4-2	TRBD2	TRBJ2-3	CASSPSPLAGPTDTQYF	TGTGCCAGCAGCCCCTCCCCGCTAGCGGGGCCCACAGATACGCAGTATTTT
.	TRBV9	.	TRBJ1-3	CASSVGQGGNTVYF	TGTGCCAGCAGCGTAGGACAAGGAGGAAACACCGTATATTTT
.	TRBV2	.	TRBJ2-1	CASSERRGPFQFF	TGTGCCAGCAGTGAACGGCGGGGCCCCTTTCAGTTCTTC
.	TRBV7-6	TRBD2	TRBJ2-7	CASSLGVGSGSGYEQYF	TGTGCCAGCAGCTTAGGAGTTGGGAGCGGGAGCGGGTACGAGCAGTACTTC
.	TRBV5-1	TRBD2	TRBJ2-2	CASSHQTSGSNTGELFF	TGCGCCAGCAGCCACCAAACTAGCGGATCGAACACCGGGGAGCTGTTTTTT
.	TRBV25-1	TRBD1	TRBJ1-2	CASSLGQANYGYTF	TGTGCCAGCAGCCTAGGACAGGCAAACTATGGCTACACCTTC
.	TRBV18	TRBD1	TRBJ2-1	CASSRDRANEQFF	TGTGCCAGCTCTCGCGACAGGGCGAATGAGCAGTTCTTC
.	TRBV5-1	.	TRBJ2-1	CASSLVGDSYNEQFF	TGCGCCAGCAGCTTGGTCGGGGACTCCTACAATGAGCAGTTCTTC
.	TRBV29-1	TRBD1	TRBJ1-4	CSVSGTGEWVEKLFF	TGCAGCGTGTCCGGGACAGGGGAGTGGGTTGAAAAACTGTTTTTT
.	TRBV9	.	TRBJ2-5	CASSARDKETQYF	TGTGCCAGCAGCGCCCGGGACAAAGAGACCCAGTACTTC
.	TRBV10-3	.	TRBJ1-5	CGPRGSIDNQPQHF	TGTGGCCCCCGGGGGTCTATAGACAATCAGCCCCAGCATTTT
.	TRBV28	.	TRBJ1-3	CASSPRQAGNTIYF	TGTGCCAGCAGTCCCCGGCAGGCAGGAAACACCATATATTTT
.	TRBV11-2	.	TRBJ1-1	CASSFGAGPSETEAFF	TGTGCCAGCAGCTTTGGGGCAGGGCCCAGTGAGACTGAAGCTTTCTTT
.	TRBV29-1	TRBD2	TRBJ2-1	CSVALLAGVYNEQFF	TGCAGCGTTGCCCTACTAGCGGGAGTTTACAATGAGCAGTTCTTC
.	TRBV6-5	.	TRBJ1-1	CASSKAGVNTEAFF	TGTGCCAGCAGTAAGGCGGGGGTAAACACTGAAGCTTTCTTT
.	TRBV6-6	.	TRBJ1-5	CASSYLNQPQHF	TGTGCCAGCAGTTACCTCAATCAGCCCCAGCATTTT
.	TRBV7-6	.	TRBJ2-5	CASSSLFGGGGQETQYF	TGTGCCAGCAGCTCCCTCTTCGGGGGTGGGGGTCAAGAGACCCAGTACTTC
.	TRBV6-2/TRBV6-3	TRBD2	TRBJ2-1	CASSTPGLAGVLEQFF	TGTGCCAGCAGTACGCCGGGACTAGCGGGAGTACTTGAGCAGTTCTTC
.	TRBV29-1	TRBD2	TRBJ2-4	CSVEGGLLAKNIQYF	TGCAGCGTTGAGGGGGGGTTACTAGCCAAAAACATTCAGTACTTC
.	TRBV5-1	.	TRBJ1-2	CASSDTGTNYGYTF	TGCGCCAGCAGCGACACGGGAACGAACTATGGCTACACCTTC
.	TRBV3-1/TRBV3-2	TRBD2	TRBJ2-5	CASSQDLASGGETQYF	TGTGCCAGCAGCCAAGATTTGGCTAGCGGCGGAGAGACCCAGTACTTC
.	TRBV5-1	.	TRBJ1-3	CASSLGAEGNTIYF	TGCGCCAGCAGCTTGGGTGCGGAGGGAAACACCATATATTTT
.	TRBV5-8	.	TRBJ1-1	CASSFRDKLEAFF	TGTGCCAGCAGCTTCCGGGACAAGTTGGAAGCTTTCTTT
.	TRBV7-9	TRBD1	TRBJ2-4	CASSDGQGDKNIQYF	TGTGCCAGCAGCGACGGACAGGGGGACAAAAACATTCAGTACTTC
.	TRBV5-1	TRBD1	TRBJ1-2	CASSSMTGIYGYTF	TGCGCCAGCAGCTCAATGACAGGGATCTATGGCTACACCTTC
.	TRBV2	TRBD1	TRBJ2-7	CASSENRGQGNNEQYF	TGTGCCAGCAGTGAAAATAGGGGACAGGGGAATAACGAGCAGTACTTC
once	TRBV19	.	TRBJ1-2	CASLDGGLANYGYTF	TGTGCCAGCCTTGACGGGGGGTTAGCTAACTATGGCTACACCTTC
.	TRBV6-5	.	TRBJ2-1	CASSPAGISYNEQFF	TGTGCCAGCAGTCCGGCGGGTATCTCCTACAATGAGCAGTTCTTC
.	TRBV29-1	.	TRBJ1-1	CSAAPSNTEAFF	TGCAGCGCGGCTCCCTCGAACACTGAAGCTTTCTTT
.	TRBV2	TRBD2	TRBJ2-1	CASFGSGGAKYNEQFF	TGTGCCAGCTTTGGTAGCGGGGGGGCAAAGTACAATGAGCAGTTCTTC
.	TRBV5-4	TRBD2	TRBJ2-2	CASSTGSGRITGELFF	TGTGCCAGCAGCACCGGTAGCGGGAGAATTACCGGGGAGCTGTTTTTT
.	TRBV6-5	.	TRBJ2-4	CASRASGLDIQYF	TGTGCCAGCAGAGCTTCAGGGCTGGACATTCAGTACTTC
.	TRBV19	TRBD2	TRBJ2-7	CASSIGEGRPYEQYF	TGTGCCAGTAGTATCGGGGAGGGAAGGCCATACGAGCAGTACTTC
.	TRBV11-3	.	TRBJ2-1	CASSSLGDEQFF	TGTGCCAGCAGCTCGCTAGGGGATGAGCAGTTCTTC
few	TRBV5-5	.	TRBJ1-2	CASSLEQGYGYTF	TGTGCCAGCAGCTTGGAACAGGGTTATGGCTACACCTTC
.	TRBV30	TRBD1	TRBJ2-7	CAWKDTGDEQYF	TGTGCCTGGAAAGATACAGGGGACGAGCAGTACTTC
.	TRBV7-8	.	TRBJ2-3	CASSLGGARTDTQYF	TGTGCCAGCAGCTTAGGCGGGGCTCGCACAGATACGCAGTATTTT
.	TRBV5-4	.	TRBJ1-2	CASSQKGGANYGYTF	TGTGCCAGCAGCCAGAAAGGGGGAGCTAACTATGGCTACACCTTC
.	TRBV18	.	TRBJ1-5	CASSPSDPRNQPQHF	TGTGCCAGCTCACCAAGCGACCCACGCAATCAGCCCCAGCATTTT
.	TRBV2	.	TRBJ2-1	CASSVQGNKFF	TGTGCCAGCAGTGTACAGGGAAATAAGTTCTTC
.	TRBV6-5	.	TRBJ1-4	CASNIQAQNEKLFF	TGTGCCAGCAACATACAGGCGCAGAATGAAAAACTGTTTTTT
.	TRBV5-1	TRBD1	TRBJ1-6	CASRVEQGANSPLHF	TGCGCCAGCAGGGTGGAGCAGGGGGCTAATTCACCCCTCCACTTT
.	TRBV7-3	.	TRBJ1-1	CASSLGANTEAFF	TGTGCCAGCAGCTTGGGGGCAAACACTGAAGCTTTCTTT
once	TRBV28	.	TRBJ1-6	CASRVGGVGSPLHF	TGTGCCAGCAGAGTGGGAGGTGTGGGTTCACCCCTCCACTTT
.	TRBV21-1	.	TRBJ2-5	CASSRRQVQETQYF	TGTGCCAGCAGCAGGAGACAGGTCCAAGAGACCCAGTACTTC